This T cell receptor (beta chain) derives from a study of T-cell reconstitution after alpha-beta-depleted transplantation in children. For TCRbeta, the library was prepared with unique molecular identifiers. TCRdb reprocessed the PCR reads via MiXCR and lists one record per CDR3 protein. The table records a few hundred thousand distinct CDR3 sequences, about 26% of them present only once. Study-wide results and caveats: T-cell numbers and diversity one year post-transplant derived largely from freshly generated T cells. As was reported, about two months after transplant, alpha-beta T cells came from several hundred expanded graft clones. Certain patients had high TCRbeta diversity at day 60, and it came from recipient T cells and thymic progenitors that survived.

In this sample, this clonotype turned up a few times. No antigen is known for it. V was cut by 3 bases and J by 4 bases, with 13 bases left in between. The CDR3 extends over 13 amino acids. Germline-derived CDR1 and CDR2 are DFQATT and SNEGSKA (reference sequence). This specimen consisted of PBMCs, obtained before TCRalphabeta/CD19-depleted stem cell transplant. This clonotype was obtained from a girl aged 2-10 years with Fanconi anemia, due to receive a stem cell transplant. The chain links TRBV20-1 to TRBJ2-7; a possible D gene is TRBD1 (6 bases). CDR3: CSASGTGWYEQYF. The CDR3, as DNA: TGCAGTGCTAGTGGAACAGGGTGGTACGAGCAGTACTTC.